These T cell receptor beta chains were read from a single sample in a study of CD8+ T cells in alopecia areata. Only in-frame clones appear in the TCRdb table, and some are missing; sequencing was by immunoSEQ multiplex PCR. The table lists 70,000 or so clones, about 30% of them singletons, with more than 12% in the top ten. The source was CD8+ T cells sorted from blood, collected at week 4, from a patient treated with tofacitinib. The receptors shown here come from a human donor with alopecia areata. The CDR3 runs from the conserved cysteine through the conserved F or W. D genes are given only for firm matches. Size is stated for part of the rows, as once, few or many counts, or as a class when the clone is expanded.

TRBD2	-	TRBV18	TRBJ2-7	TGTGCCAGCTCACTAAGTAGCGGGAGATACGAGCAGTACTTC	CASSLSSGRYEQYF
-	many	TRBV27	TRBJ2-7	TGTGCCAGCAGCGTCGCCTACGAGCAGTACTTC	CASSVAYEQYF
-	-	TRBV29-1	TRBJ1-2	TGCAGCGTCGATTCGGACAGTCTCTTCTATGGCTACACCTTC	CSVDSDSLFYGYTF
-	-	TRBV29-1	TRBJ1-4	TGCAGCGTTCCCAGTAATGAAAAACTGTTTTTT	CSVPSNEKLFF
TRBD2	-	TRBV29-1	TRBJ2-1	TGCAGCGTTGAGGGACTAGGAGGGGAGCAGTTCTTC	CSVEGLGGEQFF
-	-	TRBV11-2	TRBJ2-6	TGTGCCAGCAGCTCTCCCGGGACACCGACCTCTGGGGCCAACGTCCTGACTTTC	CASSSPGTPTSGANVLTF
TRBD1	-	TRBV4-3	TRBJ2-5	TGCGCCAGCAGCCGAGACAGGGGGCTATGGGAGACCCAGTACTTC	CASSRDRGLWETQYF
TRBD1	few	TRBV9	TRBJ1-1	TGTGCCAGCAGCGCCCTACAGGGGAGGAACACTGAAGCTTTCTTT	CASSALQGRNTEAFF
-	few	TRBV30	TRBJ2-7	TGTGCCTGGAGTGCTCCCTTCGAGCAGTACTTC	CAWSAPFEQYF
TRBD2	-	TRBV7-9	TRBJ2-1	TGTGCCAGCAGTGCCAGGGGACTAGCGGGATGGAATGAGCAGTTCTTC	CASSARGLAGWNEQFF
TRBD1	-	TRBV4-3	TRBJ1-2	TGCGCCAGCAGCCCGACGGGGACAGCTAACTATGGCTACACCTTC	CASSPTGTANYGYTF
-	few	TRBV20-1	TRBJ1-2	TGCAGTGCTACCTCGGGCTACACCTTC	CSATSGYTF
-	-	TRBV4-1	TRBJ1-4	TGCGCCAGCAGCCAAGCGACGGGAGAAAAACTGTTTTTT	CASSQATGEKLFF
TRBD1	-	TRBV6-6	TRBJ2-3	TGTGCCATCAGGCCCGGGACAGGCCCAGATACGCAGTATTTT	CAIRPGTGPDTQYF
-	-	TRBV7-8	TRBJ2-1	TGTGCCAGCAGCATGGGAGGGGGTTACAATGAGCAGTTCTTC	CASSMGGGYNEQFF
-	-	TRBV29-1	TRBJ2-7	TGCAGCGTTAAGATCCCCTCTAGTAGCGAGCAGTACTTC	CSVKIPSSSEQYF
-	-	TRBV7-6	TRBJ1-5	TGTGCCAGCAGCTTAGAGGGAAGGGGGCAGCCCCAGCATTTT	CASSLEGRGQPQHF
TRBD2	few	TRBV7-8	TRBJ2-3	TGTGCCAGCAGCTTAATGTCTTTTAGCGGGAACCCCAACACAGATACGCAGTATTTT	CASSLMSFSGNPNTDTQYF
TRBD1	-	TRBV9	TRBJ2-1	TGTGCCAGCAGCGGGACAGGGTCGTGGAGAGAGCAGTTCTTC	CASSGTGSWREQFF
-	few	TRBV30	TRBJ1-1	TGTGCCTGGAGTGTTTTGGGAGGTACTGAAGCTTTCTTT	CAWSVLGGTEAFF
TRBD2	-	TRBV7-6	TRBJ2-3	TGTGCCAGCAGCTTCGGGGGGGGCACAGATACGCAGTATTTT	CASSFGGGTDTQYF
-	few	TRBV10-1	TRBJ2-7	TGCGCCAGCAGTGAAGGCAGAACCTACGAGCAGTACTTC	CASSEGRTYEQYF
TRBD2	few	TRBV23-1	TRBJ2-7	TGCGCCAGCAGCCTTGGACTAGCGGGAGGGCCGTACGAGCAGTACTTC	CASSLGLAGGPYEQYF
TRBD1	few	TRBV7-9	TRBJ2-1	TGTGCCAGCAGCTTCGGGACAGGGCCGCACAATGAGCAGTTCTTC	CASSFGTGPHNEQFF
-	-	TRBV5-1	TRBJ1-2	TGCGCCAGCAGCTTGGGAGACGCCAGCTATGGCTACACCTTC	CASSLGDASYGYTF
TRBD1	-	TRBV29-1	TRBJ2-7	TGCAGCGTGAGACACGGACAGGGGGCTTACGAGCAGTACTTC	CSVRHGQGAYEQYF
-	-	TRBV21-1	TRBJ2-5	TGTGCCAGCACCGGACAGGTCCAAGAGACCCAGTACTTC	CASTGQVQETQYF
-	-	TRBV29-1	TRBJ2-5	TGCAGCGTTTACGTTGGGGGGCAGGGAGAGACCCAGTACTTC	CSVYVGGQGETQYF
-	few	TRBV29-1	TRBJ2-3	TGCAGCGTTGAGTGGGGTAGGACAGATACGCAGTATTTT	CSVEWGRTDTQYF
-	few	TRBV5-4	TRBJ2-1	TGTGCCGCTCTGGGAGTCGGTGAGCAGTTCTTC	CAALGVGEQFF
-	-	TRBV9	TRBJ1-2	TGTGCCAGCAGCGTAGCCCCGGCAGTCTATGGCTACACCTTC	CASSVAPAVYGYTF
TRBD2	-	TRBV9	TRBJ2-1	TGTGCCAGCAGCGTAGCGGGAGGGGGGAATGAGCAGTTCTTC	CASSVAGGGNEQFF
-	few	TRBV7-9	TRBJ2-5	TGTGCCAGCAGCTTTCCCTCGGGACGAGAGACCCAGTACTTC	CASSFPSGRETQYF
-	-	TRBV2	TRBJ1-2	TGTGCCAGCAGTGAAGCGCTTAGGGGAGGCGGCTATGGCTACACCTTC	CASSEALRGGGYGYTF
TRBD1	-	TRBV9	TRBJ2-1	TGTGCCAGCAGCGGGGACAGGGTTGATGAGCAGTTCTTC	CASSGDRVDEQFF